The 8 T cell receptor beta chains in this list originate from one sample, sequenced in a study of metastatic and nonmetastatic thyroid tumors (dated by TCRdb to the early 2020s). Library construction relied on PCR. Sequenced on an Illumina HiSeq 4000. The public sequencing data were trimmed at Q25 with fastp and processed into clonotypes with MiXCR by TCRdb, which kept only in-frame beta chains. The sample yields approximately 35,000 clones; about a fifth were counted once. Together, the top ten hold roughly 3.1% of the sample. None of the patients had been given any treatment before thyroid surgery. The sequencing input was tumor tissue. Receptors were obtained from a male donor with papillary thyroid cancer or a benign thyroid nodule (not recorded which). Some clones in this sample may be carry-over from other donors' samples.

The chain employs TRBV11-3 and TRBJ2-7; 11 bases are a match to TRBD2. Trimming cost V 5 bases and J 3 bases; bases outside gene matches: 9. Germline V gives CDR1 SGHNT, CDR2 YENEEA. This CDR3 spans 16 amino acids. CDR3 DNA: TGTGCCAGCAGCCCCGGAGGTGGGACTAGCGGCTACGAGCAGTACTTC. As protein: CASSPGGGTSGYEQYF.

The J gene is TRBJ2-1, the V gene TRBV27; no clear D. The length of the CDR3 is 12 residues. With 1 base removed from V and 7 bases from J, the gap between germline ends came to 5 bases. Germline CDR1 is MNHEY and CDR2 is SMNVEV (reference sequence). The CDR3 bases are TGTGCCAGCAGTTTATTGGGTAATGAGCAGTTCTTC. Translating gives CASSLLGNEQFF.

The rearrangement uses TRBV5-6 and TRBJ2-7, with D perhaps matching TRBD1 (6 bases). The germline CDR1 and CDR2 sequences are SGHDT and YYEEEE. The V gene lost 4 bases and the J gene lost 5 bases, with 16 bases spanning the gap. The CDR3 runs 14 residues. CDR3 amino acids: CASSPPGRTDEQYF. CDR3 nucleotides: TGTGCCAGCAGCCCCCCGGGACGGACAGACGAGCAGTACTTC.

This chain links TRBV7-2 with TRBJ1-6; tentatively, D is TRBD1 (6 bases). V gave up 1 base and J gave up 6 bases, with 7 bases separating them. Germline V gene data show CDR1 as SGHTA and CDR2 as FQGNSA. This CDR3 has 14 residues. This CDR3 is CASSLDRVNSPLHF. The CDR3 bases are TGTGCCAGCAGCTTAGACAGGGTTAATTCACCCCTCCACTTT.

The CDR3 bases are TGTGCCAGCAGTATACGGACAGGGAGCTATGGCTACACCTTC. Its protein is CASSIRTGSYGYTF. The rearrangement uses TRBV28 and TRBJ1-2; 8 bases agree with TRBD1. Unmatched junction bases numbered 6, after V lost 5 bases and J lost 4 bases. This CDR3 contains 14 residues. CDR1 and CDR2 from the germline V gene are MDHEN and SYDVKM.

Points on this clone: An end of the junction differs from the germline gene, which may be a read error. The chain is built from TRBV7-3 and TRBJ2-2; D may be TRBD1 (6 bases). The V gene's germline CDR1 is SGHTA and CDR2 FQGTGA. The CDR3 has 15 amino acids. Written as DNA, the CDR3 is TGTGCCATCAGCTCAAACAACAGGGACACCGGGGAGCTGTTTTTT. This encodes CAISSNNRDTGELFF.

In its sample, this clone was seen many times. V gene TRBV4-2 combines with J gene TRBJ2-2, with a weak D call TRBD1 (6 bases). The CDR3 has 15 amino acids. The V gene lost 0 bases and the J gene lost 6 bases, with 11 bases spanning the gap. CDR1 and CDR2 from the germline V gene are LGHNA and YNFKEQ. CDR3 region: CASSQDLGHAGELFF. As DNA, the CDR3 is TGTGCCAGCAGCCAAGATCTGGGACATGCCGGGGAGCTGTTTTTT.

The sample holds many counts of this clone. The chain uses TRBV2 and TRBJ1-4; unclear D gene. V gave up 7 bases and J gave up 10 bases, with 19 bases separating them. Looked up from germline, CDR1 is SNHLY and CDR2 is FYNNEI. The CDR3 spans 14 residues. The CDR3 is CASMIGIAQGKLFF. CDR3 nucleotides: TGTGCCAGCATGATCGGAATTGCCCAAGGAAAACTGTTTTTT.